The rows below give T cell receptor beta chains drawn from one sample of a study of early T cells in non-severe SARS-CoV-2 infection. TCRdb re-called the 5' RACE reads through MiXCR, storing one row per CDR3 protein. The sample records around 53,000 distinct CDR3 sequences, approximately 9.4% being singletons. The sample consisted of whole blood. These receptors were taken from an adult who was a healthcare worker with PCR-confirmed SARS-CoV-2 infection or an uninfected control (not recorded which). The CDR3 runs from the conserved cysteine through the conserved F or W. Fields, in order: clone size, V gene, J gene, D gene, CDR3 protein, CDR3 DNA. D genes are given only for firm matches. Size is omitted from some rows. Given values are once, few, many or a class for expanded clones.

few	TRBV28	TRBJ2-5	TRBD1	CASSPYGTGGETQYF	TGTGCCAGCAGCCCTTATGGGACAGGGGGTGAGACCCAGTACTTC
once	TRBV28	TRBJ2-2	TRBD2	CASSFVPGGGELFF	TGTGCCAGCAGTTTTGTCCCGGGAGGCGGGGAGCTGTTTTTT
many	TRBV6-2/TRBV6-3	TRBJ1-5	.	CASRSSRPTEGDQPQHF	TGTGCCAGCAGGTCTTCCCGCCCGACAGAGGGTGATCAGCCCCAGCATTTT
many	TRBV18	TRBJ1-2	.	CASSPFRQMINYGYTF	TGTGCCAGCTCACCATTTCGGCAGATGATAAACTATGGCTACACCTTC
.	TRBV7-9	TRBJ2-3	TRBD2	CASSLASGTADTQYF	TGTGCCAGCAGCTTGGCTAGCGGGACCGCAGATACGCAGTATTTT
many	TRBV12-3/TRBV12-4	TRBJ1-2	TRBD1	CASSLQDRVLGYTF	TGTGCCAGCAGTTTACAGGACAGGGTGCTTGGCTACACCTTC
.	TRBV20-1	TRBJ1-1	.	CSARDSDTEAFF	TGCAGTGCTAGAGATTCCGACACTGAAGCTTTCTTT
many	TRBV29-1	TRBJ2-4	TRBD2	CSVATSGENIQYF	TGCAGCGTTGCGACTAGCGGGGAAAACATTCAGTACTTC
many	TRBV6-6	TRBJ2-2	TRBD1	CASSYGGNRGTGELFF	TGTGCCAGCAGTTACGGAGGAAACAGGGGAACCGGGGAGCTGTTTTTT
.	TRBV7-2	TRBJ2-7	TRBD2	CASSLEREDPEQYF	TGTGCCAGCAGCTTAGAGCGGGAGGATCCCGAGCAGTACTTC
few	TRBV28	TRBJ2-1	TRBD2	CASSPLAGVWNEQFF	TGTGCCAGCAGTCCCCTAGCGGGAGTTTGGAATGAGCAGTTCTTC
many	TRBV5-1	TRBJ2-2	.	CASSWRDKNTGELFF	TGCGCCAGCAGCTGGCGGGATAAGAACACCGGGGAGCTGTTTTTT
many	TRBV29-1	TRBJ2-2	.	CSGRPRGGTGELFF	TGCAGCGGCCGACCCCGAGGGGGCACCGGGGAGCTGTTTTTT
few	TRBV30	TRBJ1-4	.	CAGGGRGNEKLFF	TGTGCCGGCGGAGGTCGGGGTAATGAAAAACTGTTTTTT
many	TRBV29-1	TRBJ2-7	TRBD2	CSVEEGLAPYEQYF	TGCAGCGTTGAGGAGGGACTAGCGCCATACGAGCAGTACTTC
.	TRBV19	TRBJ2-7	.	CASSMVEGTYEQYF	TGTGCCAGTAGTATGGTTGAGGGTACCTACGAGCAGTACTTC
many	TRBV5-1	TRBJ1-1	.	CASSLAGGGEAEAFF	TGCGCCAGCAGCTTGGCCGGAGGGGGAGAAGCTGAAGCTTTCTTT
.	TRBV20-1	TRBJ2-3	.	CSARGPTDTQYF	TGCAGTGCCCGAGGTCCCACAGATACGCAGTATTTT
many	TRBV6-4	TRBJ2-7	TRBD1	CASNPMDREPYEQYF	TGTGCCAGCAATCCGATGGACAGGGAGCCCTACGAGCAGTACTTC
many	TRBV29-1	TRBJ1-1	.	CSVAGSEAFF	TGCAGCGTTGCGGGCAGTGAAGCTTTCTTT
many	TRBV7-9	TRBJ2-7	TRBD1	CASSLSGTGVEQYF	TGTGCCAGCAGCTTATCGGGGACAGGGGTCGAGCAGTACTTC
many	TRBV7-8	TRBJ2-2	.	CASSRSNTGELFF	TGTGCCAGCAGCCGATCGAACACCGGGGAGCTGTTTTTT
few	TRBV11-2	TRBJ2-5	.	CASSLEVVQETQYF	TGTGCCAGCAGCTTAGAGGTGGTCCAAGAGACCCAGTACTTC
few	TRBV7-9	TRBJ1-1	.	CASSLVLGNTEAFF	TGTGCCAGCAGCTTAGTTTTGGGGAACACTGAAGCTTTCTTT
many	TRBV10-3	TRBJ2-5	TRBD2	CAISVLAGAGETQYF	TGTGCCATCAGTGTACTAGCGGGAGCTGGCGAGACCCAGTACTTC
.	TRBV19	TRBJ2-4	TRBD1	CASSTPGGWAKNIQYF	TGTGCCAGTAGTACCCCAGGGGGTTGGGCCAAAAACATTCAGTACTTC
many	TRBV29-1	TRBJ1-2	.	CSVPDRDLNYGYTF	TGCAGCGTGCCCGACCGGGACCTGAACTATGGCTACACCTTC
many	TRBV11-1	TRBJ2-3	.	CASSLRRTTDTQYF	TGTGCCAGCAGCTTAAGGCGGACCACAGATACGCAGTATTTT
few	TRBV29-1	TRBJ2-3	.	CSVEVGGTDTQYF	TGCAGCGTTGAAGTCGGTGGGACAGATACGCAGTATTTT
many	TRBV20-1	TRBJ1-1	TRBD1	CSARDMTGTGARNTEAFF	TGCAGTGCTAGAGATATGACAGGGACAGGGGCTAGGAACACTGAAGCTTTCTTT
few	TRBV29-1	TRBJ2-7	TRBD1	CSVSVTGGREQYF	TGCAGCGTTTCTGTGACAGGGGGCCGCGAGCAGTACTTC
many	TRBV20-1	TRBJ1-4	.	CSARGPVEGKLFF	TGCAGTGCTAGAGGTCCGGTTGAAGGGAAACTGTTTTTT
.	TRBV7-9	TRBJ1-2	.	CASSLLSAFYGYTF	TGTGCCAGCAGCTTACTGTCAGCCTTCTATGGCTACACCTTC
.	TRBV24-1	TRBJ2-1	.	CATSDLTEQFF	TGTGCCACCAGTGATTTGACTGAGCAGTTCTTC
many	TRBV7-7	TRBJ2-3	.	CASSFSSGFTDTQYF	TGTGCCAGCAGCTTTTCAAGCGGGTTCACAGATACGCAGTATTTT
few	TRBV25-1	TRBJ2-2	.	CASSVPGGTTSTGELFF	TGTGCCAGCAGTGTCCCAGGCGGGACAACCTCTACCGGGGAGCTGTTTTTT
many	TRBV7-8	TRBJ2-1	TRBD2	CATLKLGTSRPNEQFF	TGTGCCACCCTTAAGTTGGGGACTAGCAGACCCAATGAGCAGTTCTTC
.	TRBV7-9	TRBJ2-1	.	CASSLMGAGGNEQFF	TGTGCCAGCAGCTTAATGGGGGCAGGCGGCAATGAGCAGTTCTTC
few	TRBV9	TRBJ2-3	.	CASSVGVSPSTDTQYF	TGTGCCAGCAGCGTTGGTGTCTCCCCTAGCACAGATACGCAGTATTTT
few	TRBV29-1	TRBJ2-5	.	CSVATAQETQYF	TGCAGCGTTGCGACAGCCCAAGAGACCCAGTACTTC
.	TRBV29-1	TRBJ2-7	.	CSVGADSSYEQYF	TGCAGCGTTGGGGCGGATAGCTCCTACGAGCAGTACTTC
many	TRBV7-9	TRBJ1-3	TRBD1	CASSTARDSSGNTIYF	TGTGCCAGCAGCACAGCACGGGACAGCTCTGGAAACACCATATATTTT
many	TRBV16	TRBJ1-2	.	CASSQARQEGYTF	TGTGCCAGCAGCCAAGCCAGACAGGAAGGCTACACCTTC